Described below is a single T cell receptor (beta chain) sequence and its context. The entry originates in a study of T cells in Graves' hyperthyroidism and ophthalmopathy. The germline V gene has CDR1 SNHLY and CDR2 FYNNEI. The CDR3 is 14 residues long. V shed 5 bases and J shed 3 bases, with 10 bases lying between them. From RNA transcripts, TCR beta CDR3 regions were amplified. First-round RT-PCR with HTBI primers amplified the TCR CDR3 region. TCRdb reanalysed the multiplex PCR reads using MiXCR and keeps one entry per CDR3 protein. The table records about 200,000 distinct CDR3 sequences, about 17% of them present only once.

This chain links TRBV2 with TRBJ2-2; D is ambiguous. The sequence was collected from a woman between 45 and 60 years old with Graves' hyperthyroidism. The material sequenced was blood. The chain's CDR3 is CASSIVQYTGELFF. CDR3 nucleotide sequence: TGTGCCAGCAGTATAGTACAATACACCGGGGAGCTGTTTTTT.